The 9 T cell receptor beta chains listed next were all sequenced from one sample in a study of identical twins. TCRdb reprocessed the 5' RACE reads via MiXCR and lists one record per CDR3 protein. The table lists some 1,600,000 distinct CDR3 sequences, more than 30% of them singletons. Input material: cord blood. The receptors shown here come from a newborn girl in good health.

This clonotype showed up just once. This rearrangement joins TRBV3-1 to TRBJ1-1; the D gene is possibly TRBD1 (6 bases). The germline V gene encodes CDR1 LGHDT and CDR2 YNNKEL (reference sequence). The CDR3 runs 17 residues. The V and J ends lost 0 bases and 0 bases respectively, with 14 bases between them. The CDR3 nucleotides are TGTGCCAGCAGCCAAGATCGCCGGGGGCTAATGAACACTGAAGCTTTCTTT. This translates into CASSQDRRGLMNTEAFF.

This clonotype turned up a few times. The V and J genes are TRBV7-2 and TRBJ1-2; 7 bases are a match to TRBD1. The germline V gene has CDR1 SGHTA and CDR2 FQGNSA. This CDR3 comprises 14 residues. V trimming: 5 bases; J trimming: 5 bases; junction bases outside the gene matches: 8. The CDR3 here is CASSETGWEYGYTF. The DNA of the CDR3 is TGTGCCAGCAGCGAGACAGGGTGGGAGTATGGCTACACCTTC.

The rearrangement joins TRBV6-6 to TRBJ2-2, with D hard to call. CDR1 MNHNY and CDR2 SVGAGI come from the germline V gene (reference sequence). Trimming took off 7 bases at V and 7 bases at J, with 13 bases between the two ends. CDR3 length: 13 residues. The CDR3 nucleotides are TGTGCCAGCATCCCACTCATCGGCGGGGAGCTGTTTTTT. It specifies CASIPLIGGELFF.

On this clonotype itself: A much larger clonotype is one base distant, so this may be a read error. V and J are TRBV10-3 and TRBJ2-7; TRBD1 matches 7 bases. The CDR3 spans 15 residues. In germline, CDR1 is ENHRY, CDR2 SYGVKD. V gave up 0 bases and J gave up 3 bases; unmatched junction bases: 5. The CDR3 DNA reads TGTGCCATCAGTGAGTCGACAGGGAAGGACTACGAGCAGTACTTC. Translated, it gives CAISESTGKDYEQYF.

This clonotype was picked up a small number of times. The V call is TRBV3-1, the J call TRBJ2-7; D is perhaps TRBD2 (6 bases). Germline CDR1 and CDR2: LGHDT and YNNKEL (reference sequence). There are 15 residues in the CDR3. The V end was cut by 2 bases, the J end by 2 bases, with 13 bases between. CDR3: CASSQLTGEAYEQYF. In DNA form, the CDR3 reads TGTGCCAGCAGCCAATTAACGGGAGAAGCCTACGAGCAGTACTTC.

This clonotype has more than one count but fewer than ten. The V and J genes are TRBV7-9 and TRBJ2-7, with D unclear. V lost 5 bases and J lost 1, with 12 bases in between. Germline V gene lookup returns CDR1 SEHNR and CDR2 FQNEAQ (reference sequence). This CDR3 has 14 residues. The CDR3 sequence: CASSPTLASYEQYF. CDR3 in DNA: TGTGCCAGCAGCCCTACCCTGGCGTCCTACGAGCAGTACTTC.

The CDR3 protein is CATRTATNEKLFF. DNA for the CDR3: TGTGCCACTAGGACCGCAACTAATGAAAAACTGTTTTTT. V usage is TRBV6-1 and J usage is TRBJ1-4; D remains unclear. The CDR3 contains 13 residues. Trimming left V 10 bases short and J 0 bases short, with 9 bases between. Germline CDR1 MNHNS, CDR2 SASEGT.

The chain carries TRBV20-1 and TRBJ2-7; TRBD2 might be the D (6 bases). CDR1 and CDR2 from the germline V gene are DFQATT and SNEGSKA (reference sequence). CDR3 size: 15 residues. V was cut by 1 base and J by 3 bases, with 16 bases left in between. The CDR3 sequence is CSARVGRGVLYEQYF. The CDR3 region has the DNA TGCAGTGCTAGAGTTGGGCGCGGGGTCCTCTACGAGCAGTACTTC.

The chain couples TRBV20-1 to TRBJ2-1, with D possibly matching TRBD2 (5 bases). The V end was cut by 2 bases, the J end by 0 bases, with 17 bases between. The CDR3 sequence is 17 residues long. Germline V CDR1 and CDR2: DFQATT, SNEGSKA (reference sequence). The DNA of the CDR3 is TGCAGTGCTAGAAAATCCCGGACTGGGAGCTCCTACAATGAGCAGTTCTTC. It specifies CSARKSRTGSSYNEQFF.